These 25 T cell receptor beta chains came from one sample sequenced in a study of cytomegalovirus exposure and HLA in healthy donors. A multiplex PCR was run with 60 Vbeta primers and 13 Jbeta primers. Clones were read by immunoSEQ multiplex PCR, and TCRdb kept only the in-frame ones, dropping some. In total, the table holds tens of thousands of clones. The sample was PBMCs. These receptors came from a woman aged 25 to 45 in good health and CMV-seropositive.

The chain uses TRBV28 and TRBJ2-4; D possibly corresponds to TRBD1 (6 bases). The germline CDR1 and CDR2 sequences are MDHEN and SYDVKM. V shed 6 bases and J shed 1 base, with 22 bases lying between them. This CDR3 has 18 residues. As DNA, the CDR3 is TGTGCCAGCAGGTCCCTGGACAGACCTCATGGGGCCAAAAACATTCAGTACTTC. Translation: CASRSLDRPHGAKNIQYF.

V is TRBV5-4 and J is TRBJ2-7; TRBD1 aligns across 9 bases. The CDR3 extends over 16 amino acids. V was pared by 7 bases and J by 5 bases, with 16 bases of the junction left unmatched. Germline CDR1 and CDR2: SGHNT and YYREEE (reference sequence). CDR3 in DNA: TGTGCCAGCCGCACTCAGAAGGGACAGGGAGTCCACGAGCAGTACTTC. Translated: CASRTQKGQGVHEQYF. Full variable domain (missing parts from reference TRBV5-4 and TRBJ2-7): ETGVTQSPTHLIKTRGQQVTLRCSSQSGHNTVSWYQQALGQGPQFIFQYYREEENGRGNFPPRFSGLQFPNYSSELNVNALELDDSALYLCASRTQKGQGVHEQYFGPGTRLTVT.

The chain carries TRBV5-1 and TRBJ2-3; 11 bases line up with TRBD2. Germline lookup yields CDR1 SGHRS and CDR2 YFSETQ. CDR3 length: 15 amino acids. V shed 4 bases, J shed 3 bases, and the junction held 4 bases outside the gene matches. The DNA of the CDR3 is TGCGCCAGCAGCGTACTAGCGGGGGCTACAGATACGCAGTATTTT. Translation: CASSVLAGATDTQYF. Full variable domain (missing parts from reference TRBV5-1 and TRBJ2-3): KAGVTQTPRYLIKTRGQQVTLSCSPISGHRSVSWYQQTPGQGLQFLFEYFSETQRNKGNFPGRFSGRQFSNSRSEMNVSTLELGDSALYLCASSVLAGATDTQYFGPGTRLTVL.

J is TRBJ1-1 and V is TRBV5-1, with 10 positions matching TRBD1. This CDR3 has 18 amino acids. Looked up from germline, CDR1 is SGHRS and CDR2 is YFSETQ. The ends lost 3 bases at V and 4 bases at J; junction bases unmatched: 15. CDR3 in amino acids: CASSSTGGARFVSTEAFF. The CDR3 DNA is TGCGCCAGCAGCTCGACAGGGGGCGCGAGATTCGTAAGCACTGAAGCTTTCTTT.

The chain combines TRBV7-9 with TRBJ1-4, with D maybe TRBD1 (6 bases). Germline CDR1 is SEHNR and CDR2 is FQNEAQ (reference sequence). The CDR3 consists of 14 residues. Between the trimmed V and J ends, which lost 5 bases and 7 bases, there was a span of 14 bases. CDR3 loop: CASSPSGGVEKLFF. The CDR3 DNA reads TGTGCCAGCAGCCCTAGTGGGGGCGTTGAAAAACTGTTTTTT.

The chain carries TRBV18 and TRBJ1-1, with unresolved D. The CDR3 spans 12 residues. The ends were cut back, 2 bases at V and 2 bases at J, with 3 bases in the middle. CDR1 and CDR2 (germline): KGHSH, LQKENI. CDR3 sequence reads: CASSPINTEAFF. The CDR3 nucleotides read TGTGCCAGCTCACCAATAAACACTGAAGCTTTCTTT.

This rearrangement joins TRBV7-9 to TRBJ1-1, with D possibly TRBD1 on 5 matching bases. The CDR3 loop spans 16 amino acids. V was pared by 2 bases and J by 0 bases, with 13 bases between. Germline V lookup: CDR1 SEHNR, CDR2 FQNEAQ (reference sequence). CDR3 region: CASSLTAWGLNTEAFF. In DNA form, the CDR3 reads TGTGCCAGCAGCTTAACTGCCTGGGGCCTGAACACTGAAGCTTTCTTT.

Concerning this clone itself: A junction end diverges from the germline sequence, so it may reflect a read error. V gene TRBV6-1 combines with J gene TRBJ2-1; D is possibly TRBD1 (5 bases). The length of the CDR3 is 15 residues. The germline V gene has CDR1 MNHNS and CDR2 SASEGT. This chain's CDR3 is CASRVTASSDNEQFF. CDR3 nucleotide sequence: TGTGCCAGCAGGGTGACAGCGAGCTCCGACAATGAGCAGTTCTTC.

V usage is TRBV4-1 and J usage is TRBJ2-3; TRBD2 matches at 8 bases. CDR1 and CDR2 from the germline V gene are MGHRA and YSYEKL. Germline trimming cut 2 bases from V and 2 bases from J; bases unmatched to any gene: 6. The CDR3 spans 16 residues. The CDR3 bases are TGCGCCAGCAGCCAATCAGGCGGGGGGCTCACAGATACGCAGTATTTT. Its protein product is CASSQSGGGLTDTQYF.

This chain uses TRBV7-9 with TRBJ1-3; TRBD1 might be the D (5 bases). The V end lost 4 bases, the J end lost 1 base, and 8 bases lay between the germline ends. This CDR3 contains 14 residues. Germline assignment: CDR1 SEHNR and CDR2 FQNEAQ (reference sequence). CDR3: CASSSGRSGNTIYF. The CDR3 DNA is TGTGCCAGCAGCTCAGGGAGGTCTGGAAACACCATATATTTT.

The CDR3 sequence is CASSPTSGKNIQYF. In nucleotides, the CDR3 is TGTGCCAGCAGCCCCACTAGCGGCAAAAACATTCAGTACTTC. The chain employs TRBV28 and TRBJ2-4; 8 bases are shared with TRBD2. Germline CDR1 reads MDHEN; CDR2 reads SYDVKM. CDR3 length equals 14 residues. After removal of 6 bases from V and 3 bases from J, the junction contained 4 bases not matched to a gene.

CDR3 DNA: TGTGCCAGCAGCTTGTATAAAGGGGTCACTGAAGCTTTCTTT. Translating it yields CASSLYKGVTEAFF. This chain joins TRBV5-6 and TRBJ1-1; maybe TRBD1 (5 bases). Germline V gives CDR1 SGHDT, CDR2 YYEEEE. The germline V and J ends were trimmed by 1 base and 4 bases, with 11 bases remaining between them. CDR3 length equals 14 residues.

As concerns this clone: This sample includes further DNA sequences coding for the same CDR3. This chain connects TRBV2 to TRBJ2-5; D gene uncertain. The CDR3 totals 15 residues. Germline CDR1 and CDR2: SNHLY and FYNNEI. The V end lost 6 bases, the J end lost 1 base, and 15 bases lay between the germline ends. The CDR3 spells CASSVVKYGQETQYF. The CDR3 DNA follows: TGTGCCAGCAGCGTAGTGAAGTACGGCCAAGAGACCCAGTACTTC.

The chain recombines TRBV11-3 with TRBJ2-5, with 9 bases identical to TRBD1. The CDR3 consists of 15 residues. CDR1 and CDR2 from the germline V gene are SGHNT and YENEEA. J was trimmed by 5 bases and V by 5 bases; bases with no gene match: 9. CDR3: CASSPSTGGFETQYF. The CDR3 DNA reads TGTGCCAGCAGCCCCTCGACAGGGGGGTTTGAGACCCAGTACTTC.

CDR3 coding DNA: TGTGCCAGCAGCGTACAGGGGGGTGACGACGAGCAGTACTTC. The encoded protein is CASSVQGGDDEQYF. V and J are TRBV11-2 and TRBJ2-7; the match to TRBD1 covers 8 bases. Germline CDR1 is SGHAT and CDR2 is FQNNGV. The CDR3 covers 14 residues. V dropped 5 bases and J dropped 5; count of bases not matched to a gene: 8.

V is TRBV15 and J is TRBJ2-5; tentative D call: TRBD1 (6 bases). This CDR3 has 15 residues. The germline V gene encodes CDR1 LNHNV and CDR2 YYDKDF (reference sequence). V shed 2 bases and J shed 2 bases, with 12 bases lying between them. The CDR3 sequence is CATSRSRTDQETQYF. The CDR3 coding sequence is TGTGCCACCAGCAGATCCAGGACAGATCAAGAGACCCAGTACTTC. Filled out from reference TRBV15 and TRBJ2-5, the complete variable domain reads DAMVIQNPRYQVTQFGKPVTLSCSQTLNHNVMYWYQQKSSQAPKLLFHYYDKDFNNEADTPDNFQSRRPNTSFCFLDIRSPGLGDTAMYLCATSRSRTDQETQYFGPGTRLLVL.

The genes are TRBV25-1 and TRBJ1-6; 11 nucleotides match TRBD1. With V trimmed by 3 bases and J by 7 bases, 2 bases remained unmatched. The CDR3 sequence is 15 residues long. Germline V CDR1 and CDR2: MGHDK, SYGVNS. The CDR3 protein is CASSEGQGVNSPLHF. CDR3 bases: TGTGCCAGCAGTGAGGGACAGGGGGTCAATTCACCCCTCCACTTT.

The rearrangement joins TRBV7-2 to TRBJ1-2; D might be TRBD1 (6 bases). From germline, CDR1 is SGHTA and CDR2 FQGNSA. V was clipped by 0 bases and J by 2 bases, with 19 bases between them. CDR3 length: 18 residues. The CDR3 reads CASSLAGGGRALNYGYTF. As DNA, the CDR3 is TGTGCCAGCAGCTTAGCCGGTGGGGGCAGGGCGCTAAACTATGGCTACACCTTC.

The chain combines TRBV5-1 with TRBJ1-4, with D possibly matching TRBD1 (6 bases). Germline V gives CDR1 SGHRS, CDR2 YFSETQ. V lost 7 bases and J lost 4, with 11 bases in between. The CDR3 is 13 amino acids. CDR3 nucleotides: TGCGCCAGCCAGGACAGCCATAATGAAAAACTGTTTTTT. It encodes CASQDSHNEKLFF.

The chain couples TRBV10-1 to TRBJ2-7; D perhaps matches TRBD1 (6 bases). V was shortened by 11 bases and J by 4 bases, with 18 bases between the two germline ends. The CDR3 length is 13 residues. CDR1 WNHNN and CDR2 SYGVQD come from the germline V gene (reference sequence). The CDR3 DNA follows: TGCGCCGCCAGAAGGCAGGGGACGTACGAGCAGTACTTC. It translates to CAARRQGTYEQYF.

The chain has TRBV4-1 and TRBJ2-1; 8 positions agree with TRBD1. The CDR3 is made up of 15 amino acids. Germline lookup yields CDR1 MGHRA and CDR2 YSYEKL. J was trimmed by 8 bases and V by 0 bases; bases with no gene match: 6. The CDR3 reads CASSQDTTGVDEQFF. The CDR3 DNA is TGCGCCAGCAGCCAAGATACGACAGGGGTCGATGAGCAGTTCTTC.

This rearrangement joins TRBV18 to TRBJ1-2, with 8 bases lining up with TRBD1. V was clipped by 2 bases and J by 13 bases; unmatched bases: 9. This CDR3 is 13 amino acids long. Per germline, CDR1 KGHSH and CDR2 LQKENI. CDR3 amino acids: CASSPIETGDVTF. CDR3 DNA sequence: TGTGCCAGCTCACCAATCGAGACAGGGGATGTCACCTTC. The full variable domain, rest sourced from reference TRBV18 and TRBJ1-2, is NAGVMQNPRHLVRRRGQEARLRCSPMKGHSHVYWYRQLPEEGLKFMVYLQKENIIDESGMPKERFSAEFPKEGPSILRIQQVVRGDSAAYFCASSPIETGDVTFGSGTRLTVV.

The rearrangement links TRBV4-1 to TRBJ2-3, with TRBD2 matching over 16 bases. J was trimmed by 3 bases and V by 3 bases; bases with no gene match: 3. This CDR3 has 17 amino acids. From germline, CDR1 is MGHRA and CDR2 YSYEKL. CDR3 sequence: CASSQTGLAGGTDTQYF. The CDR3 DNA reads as TGCGCCAGCAGCCAGACGGGACTAGCGGGGGGGACAGATACGCAGTATTTT.

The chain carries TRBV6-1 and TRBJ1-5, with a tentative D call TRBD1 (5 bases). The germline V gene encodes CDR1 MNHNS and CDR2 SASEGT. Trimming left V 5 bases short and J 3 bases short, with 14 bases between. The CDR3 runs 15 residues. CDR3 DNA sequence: TGTGCCAGCAGTCCTTCTAGGGGAAACAATCAGCCCCAGCATTTT. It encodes CASSPSRGNNQPQHF.

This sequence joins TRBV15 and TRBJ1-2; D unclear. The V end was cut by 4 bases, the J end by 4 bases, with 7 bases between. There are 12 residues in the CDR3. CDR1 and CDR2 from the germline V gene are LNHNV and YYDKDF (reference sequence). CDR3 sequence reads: CATSTAGYGYTF. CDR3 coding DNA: TGTGCCACCAGCACTGCAGGCTATGGCTACACCTTC.